This TCR beta chain emerged from a study of cytomegalovirus exposure and HLA in healthy donors. General observations from the study: Later analysis identified a missense DCLRE1C variant that was linked to TCR beta V- and J-gene trimming. A later analysis reportedly found fewer N-insertions in an Asian-associated ancestry cluster than the roughly 680-donor mean.

The study ran its PCR with 60 Vbeta and 13 Jbeta primers. TCRdb keeps only in-frame clones here, not all; method: immunoSEQ multiplex PCR. In the table there are 160,000 or so clones, less than 90% of which are singletons. Looked up from germline, CDR1 is SGHAT and CDR2 is FQNNGV. This CDR3 comprises 15 residues. Germline trimming cut 3 bases from V and 3 bases from J; bases unmatched to any gene: 7. Concerning this clone itself: Its antigen is not identified.

Sequencing was performed on PBMCs. The rearrangement links TRBV11-2 to TRBJ2-7, with 8 nucleotides matching TRBD1. This receptor was obtained from a man younger than 30 in good health and CMV-seronegative. This CDR3 is CASSFGTGDYYEQYF. CDR3 nucleotides: TGTGCCAGCAGCTTCGGGACAGGTGATTACTACGAGCAGTACTTC.